This T cell receptor beta chain was recovered during a study of T cell responses to AZD1222 COVID-19 vaccine. The wider study: Pooled together were second doses at about 4 or about 12 weeks.

Produced via immunoSEQ multiplex PCR; TCRdb's table is partial and in-frame only. The sample yields around 110,000 clones, roughly 87% seen once. This CDR3 contains 16 residues. Per germline, CDR1 SEHNR and CDR2 FQNEAQ (reference sequence). With 2 bases clipped from V and 2 bases from J, the junction kept 4 bases outside the gene matches. The genes are TRBV7-9 and TRBJ2-3, with 10 bases lining up with TRBD2. This sample comprised peripheral blood, obtained on day 0 of AZD1222 vaccination. The receptor was isolated from an adult in good health. The CDR3 reads CASSLRTSGATDTQYF. Written as DNA, the CDR3 is TGTGCCAGCAGCTTACGTACTAGCGGGGCCACAGATACGCAGTATTTT.